This TCR beta chain was found in a study of blood T cell repertoires in COVID-19. The data were produced by immunoSEQ multiplex PCR, yet TCRdb's version contains in-frame clones alone and is incomplete. The table has roughly 64,000 clones, around 80% seen once. The CDR3 sequence is 16 residues long. V lost 4 bases, J lost 0 bases, and 15 bases lay in between. The germline V gene encodes CDR1 LGHDT and CDR2 YNNKEL (reference sequence). The chain is built from TRBV3-1 (or the pseudogene TRBV3-2) and TRBJ1-1; no clear D. The sequence came from a woman in her fifties or sixties with acute or convalescent COVID-19. The sequenced sample was peripheral blood. In DNA form, the CDR3 reads TGTGCCAGCAGCCGCCAGTGGGCCGCCATGAACACTGAAGCTTTCTTT. Protein product: CASSRQWAAMNTEAFF.